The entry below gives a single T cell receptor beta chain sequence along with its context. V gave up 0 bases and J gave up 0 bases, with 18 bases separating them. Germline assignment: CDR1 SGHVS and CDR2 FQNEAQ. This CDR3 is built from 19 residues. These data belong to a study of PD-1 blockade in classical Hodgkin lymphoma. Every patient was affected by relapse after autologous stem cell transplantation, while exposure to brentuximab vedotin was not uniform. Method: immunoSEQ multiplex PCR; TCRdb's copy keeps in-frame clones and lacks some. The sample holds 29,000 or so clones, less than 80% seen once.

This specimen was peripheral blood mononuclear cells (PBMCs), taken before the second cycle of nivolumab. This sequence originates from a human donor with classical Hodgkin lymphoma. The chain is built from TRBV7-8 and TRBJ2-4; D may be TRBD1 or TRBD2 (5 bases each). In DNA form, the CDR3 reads TGTGCCAGCAGCTTAGCGTTTGAAACCTCTGGGACAGCCAAAAACATTCAGTACTTC. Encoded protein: CASSLAFETSGTAKNIQYF.